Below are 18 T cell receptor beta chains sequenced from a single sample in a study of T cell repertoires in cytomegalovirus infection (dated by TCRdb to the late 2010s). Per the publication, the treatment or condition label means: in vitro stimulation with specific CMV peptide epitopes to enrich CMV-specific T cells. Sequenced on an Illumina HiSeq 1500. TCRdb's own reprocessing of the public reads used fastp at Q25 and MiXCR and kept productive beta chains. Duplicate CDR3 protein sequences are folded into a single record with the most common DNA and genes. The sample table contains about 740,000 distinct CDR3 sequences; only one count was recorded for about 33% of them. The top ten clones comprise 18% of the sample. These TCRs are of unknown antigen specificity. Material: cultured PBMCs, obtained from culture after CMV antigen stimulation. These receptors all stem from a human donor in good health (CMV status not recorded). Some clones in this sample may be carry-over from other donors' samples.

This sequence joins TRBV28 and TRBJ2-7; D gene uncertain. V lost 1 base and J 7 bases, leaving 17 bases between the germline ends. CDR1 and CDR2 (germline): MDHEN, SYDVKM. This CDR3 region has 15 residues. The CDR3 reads CASSLFGSPLGEQYF. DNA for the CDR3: TGTGCCAGCAGTTTATTTGGCAGCCCTTTGGGAGAGCAGTACTTC.

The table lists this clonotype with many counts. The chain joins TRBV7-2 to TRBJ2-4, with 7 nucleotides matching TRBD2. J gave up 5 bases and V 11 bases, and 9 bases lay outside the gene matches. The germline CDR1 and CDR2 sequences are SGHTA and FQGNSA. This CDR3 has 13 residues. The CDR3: CAVGGLDQNIQYF. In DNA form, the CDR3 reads TGTGCCGTCGGGGGGTTGGATCAAAACATTCAGTACTTC.

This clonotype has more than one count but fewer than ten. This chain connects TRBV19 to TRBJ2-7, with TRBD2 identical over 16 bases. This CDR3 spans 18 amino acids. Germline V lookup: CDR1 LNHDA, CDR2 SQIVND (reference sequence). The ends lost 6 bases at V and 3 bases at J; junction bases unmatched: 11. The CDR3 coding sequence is TGTGCCAGTAGCACCCCGGGACTAGCGGGAGGGCCTCGCTACGAGCAGTACTTC. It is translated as CASSTPGLAGGPRYEQYF.

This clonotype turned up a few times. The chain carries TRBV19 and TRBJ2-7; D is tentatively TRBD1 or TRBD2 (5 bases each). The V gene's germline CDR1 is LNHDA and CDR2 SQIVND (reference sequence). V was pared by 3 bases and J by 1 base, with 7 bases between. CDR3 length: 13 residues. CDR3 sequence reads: CASSIWGSYEQYF. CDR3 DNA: TGTGCCAGTAGTATTTGGGGGTCCTACGAGCAGTACTTC.

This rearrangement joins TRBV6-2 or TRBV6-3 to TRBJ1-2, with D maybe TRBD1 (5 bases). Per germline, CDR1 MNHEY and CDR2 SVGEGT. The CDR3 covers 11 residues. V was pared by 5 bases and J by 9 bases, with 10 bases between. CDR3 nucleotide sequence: TGTGCCAGCAGTCAGGGTGCACGCTACACCTTC. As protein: CASSQGARYTF.

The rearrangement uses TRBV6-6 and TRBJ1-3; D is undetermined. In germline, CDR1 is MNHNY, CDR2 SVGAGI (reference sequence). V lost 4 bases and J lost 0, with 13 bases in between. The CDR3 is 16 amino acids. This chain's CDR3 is CASSSDGFFSGNTIYF. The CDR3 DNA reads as TGTGCCAGCAGTTCGGACGGGTTCTTCTCTGGAAACACCATATATTTT.

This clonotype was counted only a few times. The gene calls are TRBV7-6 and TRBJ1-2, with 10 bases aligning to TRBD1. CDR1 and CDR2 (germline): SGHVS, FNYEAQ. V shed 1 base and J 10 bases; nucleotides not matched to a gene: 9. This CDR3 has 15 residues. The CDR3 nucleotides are TGTGCCAGCAGCTTAGTCGGGGCGGGACAGGGGCCCTACACCTTC. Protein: CASSLVGAGQGPYTF.

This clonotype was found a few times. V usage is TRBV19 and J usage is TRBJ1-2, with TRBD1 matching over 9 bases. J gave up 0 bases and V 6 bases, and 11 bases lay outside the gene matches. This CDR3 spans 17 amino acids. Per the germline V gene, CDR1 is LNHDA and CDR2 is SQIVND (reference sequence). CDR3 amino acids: CASRDRGGLIANYGYTF. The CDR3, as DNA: TGTGCCAGTAGGGACAGGGGAGGACTTATAGCTAACTATGGCTACACCTTC. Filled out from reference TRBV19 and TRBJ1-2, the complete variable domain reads DGGITQSPKYLFRKEGQNVTLSCEQNLNHDAMYWYRQDPGQGLRLIYYSQIVNDFQKGDIAEGYSVSREKKESFPLTVTSAQKNPTAFYLCASRDRGGLIANYGYTFGSGTRLTVV.

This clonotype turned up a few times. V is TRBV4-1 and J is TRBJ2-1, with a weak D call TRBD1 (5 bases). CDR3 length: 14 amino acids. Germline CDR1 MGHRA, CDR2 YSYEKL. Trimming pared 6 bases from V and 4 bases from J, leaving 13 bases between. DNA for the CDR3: TGCGCCAGCAGAAACACAGACAGATACAATGAGCAGTTCTTC. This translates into CASRNTDRYNEQFF.

The CDR3 DNA sequence: TGTGCCAGTAGTATTTCTTGGGGACAGGGGGGGAACACTGAAGCTTTCTTT. It encodes CASSISWGQGGNTEAFF. The chain carries TRBV19 and TRBJ1-1, with 11 bases fitting TRBD1. Germline V lookup: CDR1 LNHDA, CDR2 SQIVND (reference sequence). CDR3 length equals 17 residues. The V and J ends lost 3 bases and 1 base, in that order; junction bases with no gene match: 7.

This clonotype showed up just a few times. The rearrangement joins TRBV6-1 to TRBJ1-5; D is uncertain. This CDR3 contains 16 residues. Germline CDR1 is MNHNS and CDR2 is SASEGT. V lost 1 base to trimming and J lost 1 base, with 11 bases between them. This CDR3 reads CASSEVTRVSNQPQHF. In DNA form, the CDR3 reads TGTGCCAGCAGTGAAGTAACACGAGTAAGCAATCAGCCCCAGCATTTT.

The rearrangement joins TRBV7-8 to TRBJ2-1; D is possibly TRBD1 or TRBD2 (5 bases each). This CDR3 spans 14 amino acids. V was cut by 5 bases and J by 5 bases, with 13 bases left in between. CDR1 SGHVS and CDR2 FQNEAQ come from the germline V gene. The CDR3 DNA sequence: TGTGCCAGCAGCATTTGGGACGGTAACAATGAGCAGTTCTTC. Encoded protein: CASSIWDGNNEQFF.

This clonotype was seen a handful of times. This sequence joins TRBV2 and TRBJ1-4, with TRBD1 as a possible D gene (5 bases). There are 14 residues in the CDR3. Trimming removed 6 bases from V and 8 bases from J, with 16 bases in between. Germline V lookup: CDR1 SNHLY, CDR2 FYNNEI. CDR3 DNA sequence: TGTGCCAGCAGACCAGGGAAAGGTTTCGAAAAACTGTTTTTT. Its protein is CASRPGKGFEKLFF.

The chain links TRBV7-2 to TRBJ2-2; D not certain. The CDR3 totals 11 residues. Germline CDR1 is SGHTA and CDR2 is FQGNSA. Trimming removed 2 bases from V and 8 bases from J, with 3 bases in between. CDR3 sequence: CASSLMGELFF. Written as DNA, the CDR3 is TGTGCCAGCAGCTTAATGGGGGAGCTGTTTTTT.

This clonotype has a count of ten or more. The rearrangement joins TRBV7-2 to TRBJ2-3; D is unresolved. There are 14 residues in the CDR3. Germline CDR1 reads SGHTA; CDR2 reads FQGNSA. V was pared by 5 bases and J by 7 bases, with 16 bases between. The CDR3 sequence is CASSHGGVPNTQYF. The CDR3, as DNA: TGTGCCAGCAGCCACGGTGGGGTTCCCAATACGCAGTATTTT.

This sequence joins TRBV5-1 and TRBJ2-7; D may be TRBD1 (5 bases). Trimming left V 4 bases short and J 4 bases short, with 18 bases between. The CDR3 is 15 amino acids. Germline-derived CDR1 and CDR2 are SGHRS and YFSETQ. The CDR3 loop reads CASSRQGAVAYEQYF. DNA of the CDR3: TGCGCCAGCAGCCGCCAGGGTGCGGTGGCGTACGAGCAGTACTTC.

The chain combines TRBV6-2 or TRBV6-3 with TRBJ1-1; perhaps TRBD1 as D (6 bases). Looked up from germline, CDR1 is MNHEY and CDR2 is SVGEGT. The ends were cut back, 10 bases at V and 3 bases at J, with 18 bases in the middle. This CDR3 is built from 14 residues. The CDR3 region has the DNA TGTGCCACCGGGACACTCTCCCTGGACACTGAAGCTTTCTTT. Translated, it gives CATGTLSLDTEAFF.

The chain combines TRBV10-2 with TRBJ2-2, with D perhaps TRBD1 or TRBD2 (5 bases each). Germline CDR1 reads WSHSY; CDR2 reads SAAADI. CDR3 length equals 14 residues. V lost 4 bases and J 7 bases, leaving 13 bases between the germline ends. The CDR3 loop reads CASSVAGRGGELFF. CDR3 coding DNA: TGCGCCAGCAGTGTAGCAGGGAGAGGCGGGGAGCTGTTTTTT.